The source of this TCR beta chain is a study of blood T cells in healthy people across ages. This clonotype was seen ten or more times. Combining a sample-barcoded 5' primer with a J-beta primer mix, a second PCR ran for roughly 7 to 11 cycles. TCRdb recomputed calls from the 5' RACE reads with MiXCR, one row per CDR3 protein. This sample carries about 1.6 million distinct CDR3 sequences, around 36% of them seen once, and the ten largest clones take 10% to 12%. Losses at the gene ends were 4 bases for V and 0 bases for J; bases not matched to a gene: 10. Germline lookup yields CDR1 SGDLS and CDR2 YYNGEE. The CDR3 is 17 residues long.

The chain recombines TRBV9 with TRBJ2-4; TRBD1 agrees at 7 bases. This TCR was recovered from a woman in her thirties in good health. The sequenced material came from blood. The CDR3 loop reads CASSHYRGSSAKNIQYF. For the CDR3, the DNA is TGTGCCAGCAGCCACTACAGGGGATCCTCAGCCAAAAACATTCAGTACTTC.